What follows are 23 T cell receptor beta chains derived from one specimen sequenced in a study of shared clonotypes between healthy human individuals. Generated by immunoSEQ multiplex PCR, the TCRdb table keeps only in-frame clones and is missing some. The data contain 2.3 million or so clones, approximately 93% of them seen just once; the ten biggest clones take up about 0.39%. Sequencing used naive CD4+ T cells from PBMCs. Subset given: CD45RA+ positively selected. The origin of the receptors is a young man in good health. Some clones in this sample may be carry-over from other donors' samples.

The V gene is TRBV9, the J gene TRBJ2-1; no clear D gene. Trimming left V 0 bases short and J 7 bases short, with 11 bases between. The CDR3 extends over 14 amino acids. Germline V lookup: CDR1 SGDLS, CDR2 YYNGEE. CDR3 amino acids: CASSVDYFLNEQFF. CDR3 DNA: TGTGCCAGCAGCGTAGACTACTTCTTAAATGAGCAGTTCTTC.

The V and J genes are TRBV5-1 and TRBJ2-7, with D perhaps TRBD1 (5 bases). This CDR3 region has 13 residues. V was pared by 1 base and J by 4 bases, with 9 bases between. The V gene's germline CDR1 is SGHRS and CDR2 YFSETQ. The CDR3 here is CASSLTDMYEQYF. Written as DNA, the CDR3 is TGCGCCAGCAGCTTGACGGACATGTACGAGCAGTACTTC.

This chain uses TRBV14 with TRBJ2-5, with D possibly matching TRBD1 (5 bases). CDR3 size: 15 residues. Trimming took 2 bases from V and 2 from J, leaving 12 bases between them. CDR1 and CDR2 (germline): SGHDN, FVKESK. The CDR3 region has the DNA TGTGCCAGCAGCCAATCTCATGACAGACAAGAGACCCAGTACTTC. Translating gives CASSQSHDRQETQYF.

The chain couples TRBV5-1 to TRBJ1-5, with 8 bases identical to TRBD1. Germline V gene lookup returns CDR1 SGHRS and CDR2 YFSETQ. V was pared by 0 bases and J by 5 bases, with 7 bases of the junction left unmatched. The CDR3 totals 16 residues. The CDR3 loop is CASSLVGRGPDQPQHF. CDR3 nucleotide sequence: TGCGCCAGCAGCTTGGTCGGCAGGGGGCCGGATCAGCCCCAGCATTTT.

The V and J genes are TRBV6-6 and TRBJ2-2; 10 positions match TRBD1. V dropped 7 bases and J dropped 2; count of bases not matched to a gene: 7. Germline CDR1 and CDR2: MNHNY and SVGAGI (reference sequence). This CDR3 is built from 16 residues. The DNA of the CDR3 is TGTGCCAGCACAAAGACAGGGGGCGGTAACACCGGGGAGCTGTTTTTT. Translation gives CASTKTGGGNTGELFF.

The rearrangement links TRBV28 to TRBJ2-1; D is undetermined. V was shortened by 7 bases and J by 0 bases, with 10 bases between the two germline ends. The germline gives CDR1 MDHEN, CDR2 SYDVKM. The CDR3 totals 14 residues. In DNA form, the CDR3 reads TGTGCCAGCAAGGCGAGTAGCTCCTACAATGAGCAGTTCTTC. It specifies CASKASSSYNEQFF.

This clone is a singleton in its sample. Other DNA sequences within the sample encode an identical CDR3. V gene TRBV7-9 combines with J gene TRBJ2-5; D is perhaps TRBD2 (5 bases). Germline V gives CDR1 SEHNR, CDR2 FQNEAQ (reference sequence). The ends were cut back, 5 bases at V and 2 bases at J, with 12 bases in the middle. The CDR3 is 14 amino acids. Written as DNA, the CDR3 is TGTGCCAGCAGCCGAAGGACTGGTCAAGAGACCCAGTACTTC. Translated, it gives CASSRRTGQETQYF.

The chain links TRBV29-1 to TRBJ1-1, with D unresolved. Trimming took 5 bases from V and 3 from J, leaving 13 bases between them. This CDR3 comprises 13 residues. CDR1 is SQVTM, CDR2 ANQGSEA, per germline. The CDR3 DNA is TGCAGCGTTCTCAGGAAGTTGGACACTGAAGCTTTCTTT. Its translation is CSVLRKLDTEAFF.

The chain links TRBV28 to TRBJ2-1; D call uncertain. The V end was cut by 8 bases, the J end by 5 bases, with 7 bases between. The CDR3 is 11 amino acids. The germline CDR1 and CDR2 sequences are MDHEN and SYDVKM. CDR3 region: CASLLNNEQFF. In DNA form, the CDR3 reads TGTGCCAGCCTCCTGAACAATGAGCAGTTCTTC.

V is TRBV6-6 and J is TRBJ2-7; D gene ambiguous. The CDR3 is 15 residues long. V was shortened by 4 bases and J by 3 bases, with 16 bases between the two germline ends. Germline CDR1 is MNHNY and CDR2 is SVGAGI (reference sequence). CDR3 residues: CASSSDGSMGYEQYF. The DNA of the CDR3 is TGTGCCAGCAGTTCCGATGGGTCTATGGGCTACGAGCAGTACTTC.

The chain joins TRBV7-8 to TRBJ2-7; no clear D gene. The V and J ends lost 1 base and 2 bases respectively, with 15 bases between them. The CDR3 totals 16 residues. The germline CDR1 and CDR2 sequences are SGHVS and FQNEAQ. CDR3: CASSLGVARLPYEQYF. In DNA form, the CDR3 reads TGTGCCAGCAGCTTAGGGGTAGCCAGGCTTCCCTACGAGCAGTACTTC.

V usage is TRBV5-4 and J usage is TRBJ1-1, with TRBD1 matching 10 bases. V shed 4 bases, J shed 2 bases, and the junction held 5 bases outside the gene matches. Germline CDR1 SGHNT, CDR2 YYREEE (reference sequence). This CDR3 spans 15 amino acids. CDR3: CASSVPTGGNTEAFF. The DNA of the CDR3 is TGTGCCAGCAGCGTTCCGACAGGGGGCAACACTGAAGCTTTCTTT.

V and J are TRBV5-5 and TRBJ2-3; D call uncertain. The CDR3 has 12 residues. With 0 bases removed from V and 5 bases from J, the gap between germline ends came to 4 bases. Germline V lookup: CDR1 SGHKS, CDR2 YYEKEE (reference sequence). CDR3 residues: CASSLVEDTQYF. CDR3 in DNA: TGTGCCAGCAGCTTGGTGGAAGATACGCAGTATTTT. Filled out from reference TRBV5-5 and TRBJ2-3, the complete variable domain reads DAGVTQSPTHLIKTRGQQVTLRCSPISGHKSVSWYQQVLGQGPQFIFQYYEKEERGRGNFPDRFSARQFPNYSSELNVNALLLGDSALYLCASSLVEDTQYFGPGTRLTVL.

This chain connects TRBV11-2 to TRBJ1-3; 7 bases map to TRBD1. There are 15 residues in the CDR3. The ends lost 5 bases at V and 0 bases at J; junction bases unmatched: 4. Per the germline V gene, CDR1 is SGHAT and CDR2 is FQNNGV. This chain's CDR3 is CASSPDRVSGNTIYF. In DNA, the CDR3 is TGTGCCAGCAGCCCCGACAGGGTCTCTGGAAACACCATATATTTT.

This rearrangement joins TRBV5-1 to TRBJ2-5; possibly TRBD2 for D (5 bases). Trimming took 4 bases from V and 3 from J, leaving 16 bases between them. The CDR3 contains 15 residues. The V gene's germline CDR1 is SGHRS and CDR2 YFSETQ. The CDR3 nucleotides are TGCGCCAGCAGCCGCAGCGGAGCCGGGGAAGAGACCCAGTACTTC. It specifies CASSRSGAGEETQYF.

As for this clone: This same CDR3 is encoded by further DNA sequences in the sample. The J gene is TRBJ2-1, the V gene TRBV29-1, with TRBD2 as a possible D gene (6 bases). V was pared by 6 bases and J by 0 bases, with 12 bases between. Germline-derived CDR1 and CDR2 are SQVTM and ANQGSEA. CDR3 size: 14 residues. CDR3: CSVEGGSSYNEQFF. The CDR3 DNA is TGCAGCGTGGAGGGTGGGAGCTCCTACAATGAGCAGTTCTTC.

As to this clone: The sample carries other DNA sequences with the same CDR3. The chain couples TRBV5-1 to TRBJ1-2; D gene uncertain. The length of the CDR3 is 14 residues. Trimming cost V 0 bases and J 2 bases, with 8 bases left between them. Looked up from germline, CDR1 is SGHRS and CDR2 is YFSETQ. CDR3 nucleotides: TGCGCCAGCAGCTTGGTGGCGGTCAACTATGGCTACACCTTC. The encoded protein is CASSLVAVNYGYTF.

This chain links TRBV18 with TRBJ2-1, with 7 bases lining up with TRBD2. From germline, CDR1 is KGHSH and CDR2 LQKENI. V trimming: 0 bases; J trimming: 9 bases; junction bases outside the gene matches: 11. The CDR3 spans 16 residues. CDR3 sequence reads: CASSPPRGGSSGEQFF. As DNA, the CDR3 is TGTGCCAGCTCACCACCCCGGGGCGGGAGCTCGGGTGAGCAGTTCTTC.

The CDR3: CASSWDRDTEAFF. DNA of the CDR3: TGTGCCAGCAGTTGGGATAGGGACACTGAAGCTTTCTTT. The chain uses TRBV7-3 and TRBJ1-1; D remains ambiguous. There are 13 residues in the CDR3. Germline CDR1 SGHTA, CDR2 FQGTGA. V gave up 6 bases and J gave up 3 bases, with 11 bases separating them. The full variable domain, with the rest looked up from reference TRBV7-3 and TRBJ1-1, is GAGVSQTPSNKVTEKGKYVELRCDPISGHTALYWYRQSLGQGPEFLIYFQGTGAADDSGLPNDRFFAVRPEGSVSTLKIQRTERGDSAVYLCASSWDRDTEAFFGQGTRLTVV.

About this clone: The same CDR3 arises from other DNA sequences in this sample as well. The J gene is TRBJ2-3, the V gene TRBV30; D gene ambiguous. Germline CDR1 reads GTSNPN; CDR2 reads SVGIG (reference sequence). The CDR3 has 12 residues. V gave up 0 bases and J gave up 3 bases, with 4 bases separating them. The CDR3 protein is CAWSVGTDTQYF. In DNA form, the CDR3 reads TGTGCCTGGAGTGTCGGGACAGATACGCAGTATTTT.

This clone was seen once. This chain uses TRBV18 with TRBJ2-7, with 10 nucleotides matching TRBD1. There are 14 residues in the CDR3. Germline CDR1 is KGHSH and CDR2 is LQKENI. With V trimmed by 3 bases and J by 6 bases, 5 bases remained unmatched. CDR3 protein: CASSPMTGGLEQYF. DNA for the CDR3: TGTGCCAGCTCACCTATGACAGGGGGCCTCGAGCAGTACTTC.

The chain employs TRBV5-1 and TRBJ2-3, with no clear D. V dropped 1 base and J dropped 0 bases, with 12 bases sitting between them. The germline V gene encodes CDR1 SGHRS and CDR2 YFSETQ. This CDR3 spans 16 amino acids. The CDR3 protein is CASSLMGSPSTDTQYF. Written as DNA, the CDR3 is TGCGCCAGCAGCTTGATGGGCAGCCCAAGCACAGATACGCAGTATTTT.

V is TRBV5-8 and J is TRBJ2-6; 7 nucleotides line up with TRBD1. CDR1 is SGHTS and CDR2 is YDEGEE in the germline V gene. The CDR3 runs 17 residues. V lost 1 base and J lost 0; bases outside the gene matches: 4. CDR3 residues: CASSLTGAYSGANVLTF. DNA of the CDR3: TGTGCCAGCAGCTTGACAGGGGCATACTCTGGGGCCAACGTCCTGACTTTC.